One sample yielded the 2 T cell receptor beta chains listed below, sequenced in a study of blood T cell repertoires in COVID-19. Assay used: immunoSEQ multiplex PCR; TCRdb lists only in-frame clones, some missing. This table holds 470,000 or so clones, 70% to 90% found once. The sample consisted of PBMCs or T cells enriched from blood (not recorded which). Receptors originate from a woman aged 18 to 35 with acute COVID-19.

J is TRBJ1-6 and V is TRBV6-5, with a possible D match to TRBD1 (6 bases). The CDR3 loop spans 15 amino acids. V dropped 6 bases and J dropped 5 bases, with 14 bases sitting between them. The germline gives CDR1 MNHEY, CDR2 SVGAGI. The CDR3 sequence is CASRAPGQNNSPLHF. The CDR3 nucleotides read TGTGCCAGCAGAGCGCCGGGACAAAATAATTCACCCCTCCACTTT.

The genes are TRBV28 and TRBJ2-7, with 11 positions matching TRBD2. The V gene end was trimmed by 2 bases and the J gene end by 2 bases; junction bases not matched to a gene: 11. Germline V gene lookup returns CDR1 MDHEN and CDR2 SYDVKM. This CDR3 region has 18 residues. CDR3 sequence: CASSLPPETSGNPYEQYF. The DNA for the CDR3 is TGTGCCAGCAGTTTACCCCCCGAGACTAGCGGGAATCCCTACGAGCAGTACTTC.